This entry features one TCR beta chain sequence. Scientists made TCR beta libraries using UMI-labeled 5' RACE. TCRdb reprocessed the 5' RACE reads and keeps a single row for each CDR3 protein, giving no DNA. The repertoire table contains 3,200 or so distinct CDR3 sequences. CDR3 length: 15 amino acids. The germline V gene encodes CDR1 SQVTM and CDR2 ANQGSEA. The data were taken from a study of human CD8 memory T cell subsets. The sample was CD8+ effector memory T cells (TEM) sorted from PBMCs. The sample's subset: effector memory CD8 T cells, CCR7- CD45RO+ CD95+. The TCR sequence derives from a human donor in good health. The chain employs TRBV29-1 and TRBJ2-2; there is no DNA to check the TCRdb D call of TRBD1. This CDR3 reads CSVGSGAPNTGELFF.